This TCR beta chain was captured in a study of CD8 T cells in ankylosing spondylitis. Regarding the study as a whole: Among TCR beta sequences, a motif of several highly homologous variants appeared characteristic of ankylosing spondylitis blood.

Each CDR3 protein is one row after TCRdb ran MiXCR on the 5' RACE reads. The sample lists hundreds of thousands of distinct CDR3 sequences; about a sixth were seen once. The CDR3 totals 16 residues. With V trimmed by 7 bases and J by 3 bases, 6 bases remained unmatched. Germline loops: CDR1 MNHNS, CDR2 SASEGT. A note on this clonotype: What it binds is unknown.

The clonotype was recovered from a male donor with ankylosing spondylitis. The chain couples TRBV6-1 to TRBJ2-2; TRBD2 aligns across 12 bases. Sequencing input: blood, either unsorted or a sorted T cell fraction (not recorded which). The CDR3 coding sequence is TGTGCCAGCAACCGACTAGCGGGGGACGACACCGGGGAGCTGTTTTTT. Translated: CASNRLAGDDTGELFF.